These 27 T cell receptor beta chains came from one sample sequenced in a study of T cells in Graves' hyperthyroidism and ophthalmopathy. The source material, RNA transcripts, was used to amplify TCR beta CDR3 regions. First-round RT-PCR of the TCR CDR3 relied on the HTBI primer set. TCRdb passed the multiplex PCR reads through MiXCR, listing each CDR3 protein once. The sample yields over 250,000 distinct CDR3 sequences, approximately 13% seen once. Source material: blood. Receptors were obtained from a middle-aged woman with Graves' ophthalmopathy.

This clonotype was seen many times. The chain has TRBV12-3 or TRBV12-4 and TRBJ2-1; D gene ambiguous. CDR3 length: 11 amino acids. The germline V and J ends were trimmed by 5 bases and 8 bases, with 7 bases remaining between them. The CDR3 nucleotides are TGTGCCAGCAGTCTTCTATATGAGCAGTTCTTC. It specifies CASSLLYEQFF.

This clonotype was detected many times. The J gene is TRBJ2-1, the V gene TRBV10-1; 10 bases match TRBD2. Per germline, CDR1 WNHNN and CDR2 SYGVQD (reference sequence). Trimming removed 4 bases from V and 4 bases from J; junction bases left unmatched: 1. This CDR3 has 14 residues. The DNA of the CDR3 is TGCGCCAGCAGTGGGGGACTAGCGTACAATGAGCAGTTCTTC. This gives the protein CASSGGLAYNEQFF.

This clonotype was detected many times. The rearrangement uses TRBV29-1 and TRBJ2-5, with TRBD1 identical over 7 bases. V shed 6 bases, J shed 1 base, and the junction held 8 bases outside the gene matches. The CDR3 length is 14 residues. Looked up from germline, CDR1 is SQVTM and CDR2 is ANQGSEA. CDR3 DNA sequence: TGCAGCGTGCTAGACAGGGCTATCCAAGAGACCCAGTACTTC. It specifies CSVLDRAIQETQYF.

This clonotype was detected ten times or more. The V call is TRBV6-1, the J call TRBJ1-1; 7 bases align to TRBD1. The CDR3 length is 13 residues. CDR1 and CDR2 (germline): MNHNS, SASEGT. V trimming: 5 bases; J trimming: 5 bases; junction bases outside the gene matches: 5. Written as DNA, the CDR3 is TGTGCCAGCAGTTTAAACAGGGGAACTGAAGCTTTCTTT. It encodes CASSLNRGTEAFF.

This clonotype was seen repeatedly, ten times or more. The CDR3 sequence: CSVGNHGELFF. DNA of the CDR3: TGCAGCGTGGGTAACCACGGGGAGCTGTTTTTT. The gene calls are TRBV29-1 and TRBJ2-2; the D is unclear. The CDR3 length is 11 residues. CDR1 and CDR2 (germline): SQVTM, ANQGSEA. V gave up 6 bases and J gave up 7 bases, with 9 bases separating them.

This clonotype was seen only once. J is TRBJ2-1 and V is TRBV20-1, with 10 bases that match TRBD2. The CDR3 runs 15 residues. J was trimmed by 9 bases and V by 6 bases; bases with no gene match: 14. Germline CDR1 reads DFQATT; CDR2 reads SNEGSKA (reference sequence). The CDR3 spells CSAHAQRGGNTEQFF. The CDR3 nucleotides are TGCAGTGCGCACGCCCAGCGGGGGGGTAATACTGAGCAGTTCTTC.

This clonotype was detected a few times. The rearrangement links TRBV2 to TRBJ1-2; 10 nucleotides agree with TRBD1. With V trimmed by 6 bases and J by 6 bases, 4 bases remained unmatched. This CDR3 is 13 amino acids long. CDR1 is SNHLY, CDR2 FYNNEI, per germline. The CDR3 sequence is CASSRGQGHGYTF. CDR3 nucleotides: TGTGCCAGCAGCCGGGGACAGGGGCATGGCTACACCTTC.

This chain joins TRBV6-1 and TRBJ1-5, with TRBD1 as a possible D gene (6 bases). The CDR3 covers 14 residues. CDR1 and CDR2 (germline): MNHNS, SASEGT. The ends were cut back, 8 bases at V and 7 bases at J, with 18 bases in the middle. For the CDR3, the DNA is TGTGCCAGCTCCCTAGCAGGGGAAGGGCAGCCCCAGCATTTT. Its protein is CASSLAGEGQPQHF.

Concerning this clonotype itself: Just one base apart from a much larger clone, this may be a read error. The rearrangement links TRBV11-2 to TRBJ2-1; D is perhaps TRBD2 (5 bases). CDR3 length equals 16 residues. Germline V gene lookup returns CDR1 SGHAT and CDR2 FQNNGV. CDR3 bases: TGTGCCAGCAGCTTAGGCCACCTAGCTTTCTACAATGAGCAGCTCTTC. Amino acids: CASSLGHLAFYNEQLF. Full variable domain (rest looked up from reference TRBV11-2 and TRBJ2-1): EAGVAQSPRYKIIEKRQSVAFWCNPISGHATLYWYQQILGQGPKLLIQFQNNGVVDDSQLPKDRFSAERLKGVDSTLKIQPAKLEDSAVYLCASSLGHLAFYNEQLFGPGTRLTVL.

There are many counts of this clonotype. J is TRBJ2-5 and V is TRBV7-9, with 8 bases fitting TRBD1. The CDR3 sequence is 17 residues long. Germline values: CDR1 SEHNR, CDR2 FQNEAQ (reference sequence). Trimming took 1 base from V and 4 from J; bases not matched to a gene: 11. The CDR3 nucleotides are TGTGCCAGCAGCTTAGGGGCGACAGGGGTCCAGTTAGAGACCCAGTACTTC. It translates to CASSLGATGVQLETQYF.

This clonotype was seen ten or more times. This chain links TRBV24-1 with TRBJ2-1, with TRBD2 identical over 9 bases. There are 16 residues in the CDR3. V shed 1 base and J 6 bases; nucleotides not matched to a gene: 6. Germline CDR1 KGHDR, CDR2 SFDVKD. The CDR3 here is CATSDFRLAGTNEQFF. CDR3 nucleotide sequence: TGTGCCACCAGTGATTTCAGGCTAGCGGGGACCAATGAGCAGTTCTTC.

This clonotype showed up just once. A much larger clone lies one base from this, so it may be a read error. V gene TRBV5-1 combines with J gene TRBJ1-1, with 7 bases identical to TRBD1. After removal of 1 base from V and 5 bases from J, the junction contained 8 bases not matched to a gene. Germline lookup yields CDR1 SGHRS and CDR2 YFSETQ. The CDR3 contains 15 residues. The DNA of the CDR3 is TGCGCCAGCAGCTTGACAACAGGGGCGAGGACTGAAGCTTTCTTT. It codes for CASSLTTGARTEAFF.

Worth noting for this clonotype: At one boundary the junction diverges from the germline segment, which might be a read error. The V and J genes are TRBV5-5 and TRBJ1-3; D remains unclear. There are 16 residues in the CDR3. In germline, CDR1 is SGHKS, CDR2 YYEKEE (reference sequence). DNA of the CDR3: TGTGCCAGCAGTTTGGGATCGAGTGCCTCTGGAAACACCATATATTTT. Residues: CASSLGSSASGNTIYF.

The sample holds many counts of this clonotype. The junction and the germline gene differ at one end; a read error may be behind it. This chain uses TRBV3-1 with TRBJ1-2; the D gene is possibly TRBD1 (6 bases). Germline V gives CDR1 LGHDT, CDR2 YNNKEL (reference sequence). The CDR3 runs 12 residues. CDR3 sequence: CASSQAKDSPSF. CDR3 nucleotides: TGTGCCAGCAGCCAGGCTAAGGACAGCCCGTCCTTC.

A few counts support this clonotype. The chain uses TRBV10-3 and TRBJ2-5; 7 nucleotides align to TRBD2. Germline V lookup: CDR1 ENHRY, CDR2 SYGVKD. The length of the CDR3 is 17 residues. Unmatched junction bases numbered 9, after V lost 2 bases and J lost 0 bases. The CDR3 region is CAISEMMQGGDQETQYF. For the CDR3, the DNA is TGTGCCATCAGTGAGATGATGCAGGGAGGGGACCAAGAGACCCAGTACTTC.

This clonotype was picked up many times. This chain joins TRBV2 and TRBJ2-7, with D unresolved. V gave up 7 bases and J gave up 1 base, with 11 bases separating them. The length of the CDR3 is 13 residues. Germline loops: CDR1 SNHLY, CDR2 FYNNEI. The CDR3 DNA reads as TGTGCCAGCATTTCCGTTGGGTCCTACGAGCAGTACTTC. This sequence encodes CASISVGSYEQYF.

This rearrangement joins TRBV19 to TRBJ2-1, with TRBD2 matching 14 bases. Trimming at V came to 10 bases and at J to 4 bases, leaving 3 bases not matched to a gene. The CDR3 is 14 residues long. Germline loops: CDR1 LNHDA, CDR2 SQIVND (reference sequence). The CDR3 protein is CATRTSGGYNEQFF. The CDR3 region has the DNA TGTGCCACCCGGACTAGCGGGGGGTACAATGAGCAGTTCTTC.

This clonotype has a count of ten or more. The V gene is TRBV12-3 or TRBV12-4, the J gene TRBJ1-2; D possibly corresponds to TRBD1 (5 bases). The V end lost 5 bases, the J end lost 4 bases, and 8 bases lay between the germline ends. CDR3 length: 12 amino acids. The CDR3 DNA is TGTGCCAGCAGTCGACAGTCCTATGGCTACACCTTC. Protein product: CASSRQSYGYTF.

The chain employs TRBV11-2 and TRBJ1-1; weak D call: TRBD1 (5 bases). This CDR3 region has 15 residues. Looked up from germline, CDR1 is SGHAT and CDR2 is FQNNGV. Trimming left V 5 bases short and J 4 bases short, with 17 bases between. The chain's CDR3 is CASSPRRSGSTEAFF. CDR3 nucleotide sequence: TGTGCCAGCAGCCCCCGCAGGTCAGGGTCCACTGAAGCTTTCTTT.

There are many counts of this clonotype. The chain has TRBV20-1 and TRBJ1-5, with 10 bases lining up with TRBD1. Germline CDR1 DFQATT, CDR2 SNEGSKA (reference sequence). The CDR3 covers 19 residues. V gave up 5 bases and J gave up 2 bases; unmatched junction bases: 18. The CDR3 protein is CSAPSPGQGFFLGNQPQHF. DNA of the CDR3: TGCAGTGCTCCTAGTCCGGGACAGGGGTTCTTTTTGGGCAATCAGCCCCAGCATTTT.

The CDR3 sequence is CASSVVGSSTDTQYF. Here the CDR3 DNA reads TGTGCCAGCAGCGTAGTTGGTAGCAGCACAGATACGCAGTATTTT. The J gene is TRBJ2-3, the V gene TRBV9; D unclear. Trimming pared 0 bases from V and 0 bases from J, leaving 8 bases between. The germline CDR1 and CDR2 sequences are SGDLS and YYNGEE. The CDR3 consists of 15 residues.

In nucleotides, the CDR3 is TGTGCCAGCAGCGTAGAGATCACAGGGGGCGTTTTCTATGGCTACACCTTC. Translating it yields CASSVEITGGVFYGYTF. The rearrangement uses TRBV9 and TRBJ1-2; 9 nucleotides agree with TRBD1. The trim removed 0 bases at V and 4 bases at J, leaving 10 bases unmatched. The CDR3 is made up of 17 amino acids. In germline, CDR1 is SGDLS, CDR2 YYNGEE.

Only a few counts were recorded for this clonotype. The CDR3 here is CASSLMGDSNQPQHF. As DNA, the CDR3 is TGCGCCAGCAGCTTGATGGGGGATAGCAATCAGCCCCAGCATTTT. V usage is TRBV5-1 and J usage is TRBJ1-5, with D possibly being TRBD1 (5 bases). From germline, CDR1 is SGHRS and CDR2 YFSETQ. CDR3 length equals 15 residues. Deletions cut 1 base from V and 0 bases from J, with 8 bases between.

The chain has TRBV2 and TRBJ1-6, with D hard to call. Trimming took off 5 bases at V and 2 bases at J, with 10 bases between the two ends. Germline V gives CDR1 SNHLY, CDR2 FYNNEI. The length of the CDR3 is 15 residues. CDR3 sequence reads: CASSQASAYNSPLHF. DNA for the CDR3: TGTGCCAGCAGTCAGGCGAGCGCCTATAATTCACCCCTCCACTTT.

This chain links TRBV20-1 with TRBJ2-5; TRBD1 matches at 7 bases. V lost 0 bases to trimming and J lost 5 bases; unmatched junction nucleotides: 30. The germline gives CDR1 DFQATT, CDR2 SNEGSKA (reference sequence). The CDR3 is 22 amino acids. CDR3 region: CSARDLGDTRADRQGPQETQYF. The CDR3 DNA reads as TGCAGTGCTAGAGATTTGGGTGACACGAGAGCAGACCGACAGGGACCCCAGGAGACCCAGTACTTC.

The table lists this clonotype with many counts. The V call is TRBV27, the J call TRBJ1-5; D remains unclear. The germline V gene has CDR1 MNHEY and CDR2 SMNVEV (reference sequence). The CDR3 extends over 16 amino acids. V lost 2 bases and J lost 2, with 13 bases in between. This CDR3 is CASSLKSGVRNQPQHF. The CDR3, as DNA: TGTGCCAGCAGTTTAAAAAGTGGGGTACGCAATCAGCCCCAGCATTTT.

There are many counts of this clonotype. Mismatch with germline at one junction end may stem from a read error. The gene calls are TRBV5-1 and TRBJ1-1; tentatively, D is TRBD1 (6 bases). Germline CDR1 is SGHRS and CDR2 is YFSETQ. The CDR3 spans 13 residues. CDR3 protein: CASSLGGDTEAFF. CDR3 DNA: TGTGCCAGCAGCTTAGGGGGGGACACTGAAGCTTTCTTT.